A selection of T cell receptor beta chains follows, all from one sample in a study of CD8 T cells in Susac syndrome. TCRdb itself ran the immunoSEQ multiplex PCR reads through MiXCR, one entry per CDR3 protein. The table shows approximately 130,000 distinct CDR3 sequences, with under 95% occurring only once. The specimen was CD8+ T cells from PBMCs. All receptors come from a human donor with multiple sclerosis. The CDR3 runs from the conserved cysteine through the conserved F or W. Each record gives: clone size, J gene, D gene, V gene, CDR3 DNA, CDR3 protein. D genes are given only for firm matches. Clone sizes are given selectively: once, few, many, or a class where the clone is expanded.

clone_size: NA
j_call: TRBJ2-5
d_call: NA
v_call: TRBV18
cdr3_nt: TGTGCCAGCTCACCACCGAAAGGCGGCGGGGCGGGAGAGACCCAGTACTTC
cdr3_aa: CASSPPKGGGAGETQYF

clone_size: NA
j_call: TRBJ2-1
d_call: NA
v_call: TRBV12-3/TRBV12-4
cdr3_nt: TGTGCCAGCGGGATCTGGGACAATGAGCAGTTCTTC
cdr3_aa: CASGIWDNEQFF

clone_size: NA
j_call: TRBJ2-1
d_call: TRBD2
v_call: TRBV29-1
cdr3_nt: TGCAGCGTTGTAAGCGGGAGCATGGGGAACAATGAGCAGTTCTTC
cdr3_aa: CSVVSGSMGNNEQFF

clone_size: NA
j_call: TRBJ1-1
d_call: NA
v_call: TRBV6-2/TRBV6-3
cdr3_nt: TGTGCCAGCAGCAACAGGGAATACACTGAAGCTTTCTTT
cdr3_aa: CASSNREYTEAFF

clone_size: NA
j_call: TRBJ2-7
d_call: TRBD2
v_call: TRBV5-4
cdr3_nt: TGTGCCAGCAGACGTCTGCCGGGACTAGCGGGAGAATCCGAGCAGTACTTC
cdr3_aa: CASRRLPGLAGESEQYF

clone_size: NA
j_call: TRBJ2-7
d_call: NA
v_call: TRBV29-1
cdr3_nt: TGCAGCGTTGAAGGTCCGGCGGGTGAGCAGTACTTC
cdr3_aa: CSVEGPAGEQYF

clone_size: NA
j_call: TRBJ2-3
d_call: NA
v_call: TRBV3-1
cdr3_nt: TGTGCCAGCAGCCAAGACCACACAGATACGCAGTATTTT
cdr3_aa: CASSQDHTDTQYF

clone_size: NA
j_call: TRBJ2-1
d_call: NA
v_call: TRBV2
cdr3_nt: TGTGCCAGCAGTTACGTTGTCTGGAATGAGCAGTTCTTC
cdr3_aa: CASSYVVWNEQFF

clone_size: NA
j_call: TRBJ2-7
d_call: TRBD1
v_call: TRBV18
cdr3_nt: TGTGCCAGCTCACCACCGATGGGACAGGGACTCTACGAGCAGTACTTC
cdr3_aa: CASSPPMGQGLYEQYF

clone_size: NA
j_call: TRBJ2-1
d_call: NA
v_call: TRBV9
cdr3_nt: TGTGCCAGCAGCGTAGGGGCATACAATGAGCAGTTCTTC
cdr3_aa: CASSVGAYNEQFF

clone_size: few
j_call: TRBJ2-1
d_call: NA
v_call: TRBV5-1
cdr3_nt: TGCGCCAGCAGCTTCCTCGACCCAGACAATGAGCAGTTCTTC
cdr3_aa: CASSFLDPDNEQFF

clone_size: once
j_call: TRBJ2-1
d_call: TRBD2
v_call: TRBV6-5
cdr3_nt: TGTGCCAGCAGTTACGTCGAGCGGGGCTACAATGAGCAGTTCTTC
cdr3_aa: CASSYVERGYNEQFF

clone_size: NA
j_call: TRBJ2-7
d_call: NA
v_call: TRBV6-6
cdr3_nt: TGTGCCTCCAAGGGGAGGGGGCCCTACGAGCAGTACTTC
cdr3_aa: CASKGRGPYEQYF

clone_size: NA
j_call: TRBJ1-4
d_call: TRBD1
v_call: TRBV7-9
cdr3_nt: TGTGCCAGCAGCTTCCGTCTCGGGACAGGAGAAAAACTGTTTTTT
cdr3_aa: CASSFRLGTGEKLFF

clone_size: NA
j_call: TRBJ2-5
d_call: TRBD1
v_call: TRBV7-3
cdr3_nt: TGTGCCAGCAGCTGGACAGGGGATCGGGCGGAGACCCAGTACTTC
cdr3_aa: CASSWTGDRAETQYF

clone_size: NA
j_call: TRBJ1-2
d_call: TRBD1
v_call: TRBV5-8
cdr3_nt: TGTGCCAGCAGCTTGGGGGTCGACAGGGATGGCTACACCTTC
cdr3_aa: CASSLGVDRDGYTF

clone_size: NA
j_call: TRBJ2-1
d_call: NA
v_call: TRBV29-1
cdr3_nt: TGCAGCGTTGACGGCGGTCTCCCCCAATCCAGCTCCTACAATGAGCAGTTCTTC
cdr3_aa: CSVDGGLPQSSSYNEQFF

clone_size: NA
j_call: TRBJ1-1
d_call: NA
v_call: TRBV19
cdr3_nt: TGTGCCAGTAGTATCTGGGTCGGGAACACTGAAGCTTTCTTT
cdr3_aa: CASSIWVGNTEAFF

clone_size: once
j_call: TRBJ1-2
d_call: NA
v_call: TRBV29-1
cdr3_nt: TGCAGCGTTCCGTTCGCTTCTAACTATGGCTACACCTTC
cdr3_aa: CSVPFASNYGYTF

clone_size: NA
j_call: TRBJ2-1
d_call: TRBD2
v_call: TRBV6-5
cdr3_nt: TGTGCCAGCAGTCCGCCCGGCCGGGAGGATGAGCAGTTCTTC
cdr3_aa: CASSPPGREDEQFF

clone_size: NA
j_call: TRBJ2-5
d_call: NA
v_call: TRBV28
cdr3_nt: TGTGCCAGCACGTTAGGGGGGGCCCAGTACTTC
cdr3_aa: CASTLGGAQYF

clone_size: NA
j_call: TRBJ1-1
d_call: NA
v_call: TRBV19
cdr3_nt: TGTGCCAGTAGTTCGGGAACCGAAGCTTTCTTT
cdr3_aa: CASSSGTEAFF

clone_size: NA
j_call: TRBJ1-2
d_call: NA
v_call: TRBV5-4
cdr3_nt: TGTGCCAGCAGCTTGGGGGACCGAGACTATGGCTACACCTTC
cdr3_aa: CASSLGDRDYGYTF

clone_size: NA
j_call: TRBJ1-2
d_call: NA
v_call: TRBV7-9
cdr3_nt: TGTGCCAGCAGCTTAGACGGGAACCTGAACTATGGCTACACCTTC
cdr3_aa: CASSLDGNLNYGYTF

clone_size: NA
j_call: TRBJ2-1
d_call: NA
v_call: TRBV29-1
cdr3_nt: TGCAGCGTTGTGGGGCAGAACTCCTACAATGAGCAGTTCTTC
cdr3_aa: CSVVGQNSYNEQFF

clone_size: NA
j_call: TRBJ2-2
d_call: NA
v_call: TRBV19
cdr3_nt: TGTGCCAGTAGTATCACGGGCGTGGGCACCGGGGAGCTGTTTTTT
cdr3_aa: CASSITGVGTGELFF

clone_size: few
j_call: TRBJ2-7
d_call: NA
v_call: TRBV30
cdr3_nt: TGTGCCTGGAGTCCAGGAAACTACGAGCAGTACTTC
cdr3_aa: CAWSPGNYEQYF

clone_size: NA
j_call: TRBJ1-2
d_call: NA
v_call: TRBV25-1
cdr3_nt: TGTGCCAGCAGTGAAGTAAGACAGCAGAGGGGCTACACCTTC
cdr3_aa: CASSEVRQQRGYTF